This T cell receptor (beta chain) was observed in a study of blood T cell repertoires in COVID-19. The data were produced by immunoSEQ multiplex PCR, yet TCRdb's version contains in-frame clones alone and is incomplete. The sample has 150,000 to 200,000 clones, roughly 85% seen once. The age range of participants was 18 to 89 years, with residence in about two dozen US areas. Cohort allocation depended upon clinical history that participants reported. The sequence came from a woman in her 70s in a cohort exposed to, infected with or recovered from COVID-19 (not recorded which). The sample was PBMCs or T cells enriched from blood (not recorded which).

The CDR3 sequence is CASSSFRGGPQHF. The CDR3 region has the DNA TGTGCCAGCAGCTCCTTTCGGGGTGGGCCCCAGCATTTT. This chain uses TRBV6-5 with TRBJ1-5; D is ambiguous. There are 13 residues in the CDR3. Germline V gives CDR1 MNHEY, CDR2 SVGAGI. Trimming took 6 bases from V and 9 from J, leaving 15 bases between them.